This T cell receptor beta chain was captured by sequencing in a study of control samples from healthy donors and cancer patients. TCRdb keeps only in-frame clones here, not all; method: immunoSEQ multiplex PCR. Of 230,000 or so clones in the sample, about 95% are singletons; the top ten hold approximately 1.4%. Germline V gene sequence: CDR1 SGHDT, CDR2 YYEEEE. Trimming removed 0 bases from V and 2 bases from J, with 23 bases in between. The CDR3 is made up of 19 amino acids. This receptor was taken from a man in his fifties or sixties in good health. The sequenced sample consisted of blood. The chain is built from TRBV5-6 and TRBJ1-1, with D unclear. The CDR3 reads CASSLVGSVRTYVNTEAFF. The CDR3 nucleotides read TGTGCCAGCAGCTTGGTAGGATCCGTAAGGACCTACGTTAACACTGAAGCTTTCTTT.